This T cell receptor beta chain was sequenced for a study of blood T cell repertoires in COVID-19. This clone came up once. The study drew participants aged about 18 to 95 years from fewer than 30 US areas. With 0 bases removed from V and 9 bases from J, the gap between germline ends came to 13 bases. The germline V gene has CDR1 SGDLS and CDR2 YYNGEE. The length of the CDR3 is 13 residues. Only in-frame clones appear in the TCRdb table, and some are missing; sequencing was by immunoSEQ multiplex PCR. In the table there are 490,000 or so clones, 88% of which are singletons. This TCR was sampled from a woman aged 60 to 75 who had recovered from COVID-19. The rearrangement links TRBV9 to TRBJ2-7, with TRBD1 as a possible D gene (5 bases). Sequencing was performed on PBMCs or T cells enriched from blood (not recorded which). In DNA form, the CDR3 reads TGTGCCAGCAGCGTAGGACAGACTGACGGGCAGTACTTC. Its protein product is CASSVGQTDGQYF.